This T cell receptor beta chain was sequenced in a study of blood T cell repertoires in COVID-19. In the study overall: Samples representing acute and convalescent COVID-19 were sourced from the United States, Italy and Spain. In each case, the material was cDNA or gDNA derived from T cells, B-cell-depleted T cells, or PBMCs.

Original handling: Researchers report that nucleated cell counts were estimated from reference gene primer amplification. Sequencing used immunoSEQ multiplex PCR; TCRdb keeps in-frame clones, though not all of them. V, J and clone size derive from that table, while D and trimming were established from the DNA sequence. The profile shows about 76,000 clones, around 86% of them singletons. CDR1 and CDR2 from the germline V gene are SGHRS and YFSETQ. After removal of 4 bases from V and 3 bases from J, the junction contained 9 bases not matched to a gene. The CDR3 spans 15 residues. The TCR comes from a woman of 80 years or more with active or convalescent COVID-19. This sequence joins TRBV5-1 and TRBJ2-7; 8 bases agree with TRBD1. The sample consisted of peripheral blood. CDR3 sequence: CASSRTGKMNYEQYF. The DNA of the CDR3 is TGCGCCAGCAGCCGGACAGGGAAAATGAACTACGAGCAGTACTTC.